A single T cell receptor (beta chain) is shown here with its context. The data originate from a study of technical replicates of blood from a handful of donors. Measured with immunoSEQ multiplex PCR; TCRdb has only the in-frame clones, and not every one. In the table there are tens of thousands of clones, 80% to 90% of which are singletons. The sequenced sample consisted of PBMCs. The TCR comes from a human donor in good health. Some clones in this sample may be carry-over from other donors' samples.

CDR3 loop: CAWRPTGLGTYEQYF. The CDR3 region has the DNA TGTGCCTGGAGGCCAACCGGACTAGGAACCTACGAGCAGTACTTC. This rearrangement joins TRBV30 to TRBJ2-7, with 7 bases matching TRBD2. The CDR3 extends over 15 amino acids. CDR1 GTSNPN and CDR2 SVGIG come from the germline V gene (reference sequence). The V segment lost 3 bases and the J segment 2 bases; nucleotides outside the gene matches: 10. Supplemented by reference TRBV30 and TRBJ2-7, the full variable domain reads SQTIHQWPATLVQPVGSPLSLECTVEGTSNPNLYWYRQAAGRGLQLLFYSVGIGQISSEVPQNLSASRPQDRQFILSSKKLLLSDSGFYLCAWRPTGLGTYEQYFGPGTRLTVT.